The 5 T cell receptor beta chains presented below share a single source sample, sequenced in a study of blood T cell repertoires in COVID-19. The protocol was immunoSEQ multiplex PCR, while the TCRdb copy is restricted to in-frame clones and leaves out a portion. The sample contains some 250,000 clones, roughly 93% of which appear only once. The sequenced sample consisted of PBMCs or T cells enriched from blood (not recorded which). These receptors originate from a middle-aged woman with acute COVID-19.

The chain is built from TRBV7-3 and TRBJ1-2; D might be TRBD1 (5 bases). Trimming cost V 1 base and J 7 bases, with 10 bases left between them. The CDR3 has 13 residues. CDR1 is SGHTA, CDR2 FQGTGA, per germline. The CDR3 nucleotides are TGTGCCAGCAGCTTAAGCGGGGGAGGTGGCTACACCTTC. Protein product: CASSLSGGGGYTF.

The chain combines TRBV18 with TRBJ2-7, with 11 bases fitting TRBD1. The CDR3 covers 15 residues. The V segment lost 6 bases and the J segment 6 bases; nucleotides outside the gene matches: 10. Germline V CDR1 and CDR2: KGHSH, LQKENI. The CDR3 is CASSRTGGDGREQYF. In DNA, the CDR3 is TGTGCCAGCTCGCGGACAGGGGGCGATGGTCGCGAGCAGTACTTC.

The chain carries TRBV7-3 and TRBJ1-6, with D uncertain. Between the trimmed V and J ends, which lost 5 bases and 0 bases, there was a span of 11 bases. CDR1 and CDR2 from the germline V gene are SGHTA and FQGTGA. CDR3 length equals 16 residues. CDR3 region: CASSPAARSYNSPLHF. CDR3 sequence (DNA): TGTGCCAGCAGCCCAGCGGCCCGCTCCTATAATTCACCCCTCCACTTT.

This sequence joins TRBV24-1 and TRBJ2-1; TRBD2 matches at 9 bases. CDR1 and CDR2 from the germline V gene are KGHDR and SFDVKD. The CDR3 runs to 16 residues. After removal of 2 bases from V and 9 bases from J, the junction contained 10 bases not matched to a gene. The CDR3 DNA follows: TGTGCCACCAGTGATTACGAGGGGCGCGGGAGGGCTGAGCAGTTCTTC. Amino acids: CATSDYEGRGRAEQFF.

This chain connects TRBV5-4 to TRBJ2-7; D is perhaps TRBD1 (6 bases). This CDR3 region has 13 residues. The V and J ends lost 0 bases and 5 bases respectively, with 9 bases between them. Germline V lookup: CDR1 SGHNT, CDR2 YYREEE (reference sequence). DNA of the CDR3: TGTGCCAGCAGCTTGGGACAGGCGGACGAGCAGTACTTC. Its protein is CASSLGQADEQYF.